The T cell receptor beta chain under discussion was sequenced for a study of blood T cells in healthy people across ages. Alongside a J-beta primer mix, a sample-barcoded 5' primer served in a second PCR lasting about 7 to 11 cycles. One entry per CDR3 protein, called by TCRdb with MiXCR from the 5' RACE reads. Of some 1.5 million distinct CDR3 sequences listed, under 30% are singletons. V was cut by 5 bases and J by 4 bases, with 23 bases left in between. Per the germline V gene, CDR1 is DFQATT and CDR2 is SNEGSKA (reference sequence). There are 16 residues in the CDR3. Staff drew ten milliliters of peripheral blood from each donor.

The J gene is TRBJ1-1, the V gene TRBV20-1; D perhaps matches TRBD1 (5 bases). The sequenced material came from blood. The source is a woman aged 25 to 39 in good health. The CDR3 here is CSAPPRGRSRSTEAFF. As DNA, the CDR3 is TGCAGTGCTCCCCCGCGGGGGAGGTCGAGGAGCACTGAAGCTTTCTTT.